These 30 T cell receptor beta chains were all obtained from the same sample, sequenced in a study of blood T cell repertoires in COVID-19. Using immunoSEQ multiplex PCR, the repertoire was profiled, and TCRdb retains in-frame clones only, with some absent. The sample includes hundreds of thousands of clones, roughly 86% of them seen just once. The sample taken for sequencing was peripheral blood. Receptors originate from a woman in her 70s with COVID-19, enrolled during active disease.

V gene TRBV5-1 combines with J gene TRBJ1-4; D unresolved. CDR3 length: 13 amino acids. Trimming stripped 0 bases from V and 14 bases from J, with 14 bases between. Germline values: CDR1 SGHRS, CDR2 YFSETQ. The CDR3 sequence is CASSLEGPGWLFF. The CDR3 coding sequence is TGCGCCAGCAGCTTGGAGGGTCCGGGGTGGCTGTTTTTT.

This clone has only a few counts. This sequence joins TRBV6-2 or TRBV6-3 and TRBJ1-1; D call uncertain. Deletions cut 2 bases from V and 6 bases from J, with 10 bases between. Germline lookup yields CDR1 MNHEY and CDR2 SVGEGT. The CDR3 consists of 13 residues. The chain's CDR3 is CASSYRSGAEAFF. The CDR3 DNA follows: TGTGCCAGCAGTTACAGGAGCGGCGCTGAAGCTTTCTTT.

This clone was detected once. The genes are TRBV4-1 and TRBJ1-1; possibly TRBD1 for D (5 bases). Germline V lookup: CDR1 MGHRA, CDR2 YSYEKL. The germline V and J ends were trimmed by 2 bases and 0 bases, with 10 bases remaining between them. CDR3 length: 15 amino acids. CDR3 nucleotides: TGCGCCAGCAGCCAATACTTGACAGTGAACACTGAAGCTTTCTTT. Protein sequence: CASSQYLTVNTEAFF.

This sequence joins TRBV28 and TRBJ2-1, with TRBD1 matching 11 bases. The CDR3 is made up of 16 amino acids. Trimming cost V 6 bases and J 4 bases; bases outside gene matches: 8. Germline V lookup: CDR1 MDHEN, CDR2 SYDVKM. CDR3 in DNA: TGTGCCAGCAGCCCCTCCGGGACAGGGGGATACAATGAGCAGTTCTTC. Translating it yields CASSPSGTGGYNEQFF.

V and J are TRBV5-1 and TRBJ1-4; TRBD1 might be the D (6 bases). This CDR3 region has 14 residues. CDR1 and CDR2 from the germline V gene are SGHRS and YFSETQ. With 4 bases removed from V and 8 bases from J, the gap between germline ends came to 15 bases. The CDR3 sequence: CASSPGQTGEKLFF. The DNA for the CDR3 is TGCGCCAGCAGCCCCGGACAGACGGGGGAAAAACTGTTTTTT.

V usage is TRBV5-4 and J usage is TRBJ2-7; 8 bases fit TRBD1. CDR1 is SGHNT and CDR2 is YYREEE in the germline V gene (reference sequence). V was pared by 4 bases and J by 6 bases, with 12 bases of the junction left unmatched. The CDR3 sequence is 15 residues long. CDR3 DNA sequence: TGTGCCAGCAGCCCACCACCCGGACAGGGTCGCGAGCAGTACTTC. Protein: CASSPPPGQGREQYF. Full variable domain (outside the CDR3, taken from reference TRBV5-4 and TRBJ2-7): ETGVTQSPTHLIKTRGQQVTLRCSSQSGHNTVSWYQQALGQGPQFIFQYYREEENGRGNFPPRFSGLQFPNYSSELNVNALELDDSALYLCASSPPPGQGREQYFGPGTRLTVT.

This chain uses TRBV14 with TRBJ1-1; no reliable D call. Deletions cut 2 bases from V and 4 bases from J, with 8 bases between. CDR1 is SGHDN, CDR2 FVKESK, per germline. The CDR3 is 13 residues long. The CDR3 protein is CASSQTEGTEAFF. For the CDR3, the DNA is TGTGCCAGCAGCCAAACGGAGGGCACTGAAGCTTTCTTT.

Worth noting for this clone: This same CDR3 is encoded by further DNA sequences in the sample. The gene calls are TRBV9 and TRBJ2-7; TRBD1 agrees at 8 bases. V was clipped by 0 bases and J by 2 bases; unmatched bases: 7. Germline V gene lookup returns CDR1 SGDLS and CDR2 YYNGEE. The CDR3 covers 16 residues. In DNA, the CDR3 is TGTGCCAGCAGCGTAGGTGAGGACAGGGTTACCTACGAGCAGTACTTC. Translated, it gives CASSVGEDRVTYEQYF.

The rearrangement links TRBV7-2 to TRBJ1-5, with TRBD1 matching 8 bases. CDR3 size: 16 residues. The V and J ends lost 6 bases and 6 bases, in that order; junction bases with no gene match: 13. The germline V gene encodes CDR1 SGHTA and CDR2 FQGNSA. Here the CDR3 reads CASRHETGEGSQPQHF. In nucleotides, the CDR3 is TGTGCCAGCAGACACGAGACAGGGGAAGGTAGTCAGCCCCAGCATTTT.

The V gene is TRBV19, the J gene TRBJ1-1, with D maybe TRBD1 (6 bases). The CDR3 loop spans 15 amino acids. V was clipped by 7 bases and J by 0 bases, with 15 bases between them. In germline, CDR1 is LNHDA, CDR2 SQIVND (reference sequence). The DNA of the CDR3 is TGTGCCAGTACCTCAGGGGTACTTATGAACACTGAAGCTTTCTTT. Protein sequence: CASTSGVLMNTEAFF.

Note on this clone: Different DNA sequences within this sample yield the same CDR3. CDR3 coding DNA: TGCGCCAGCAGCTTGGACAGGGGCTCTGGAAACACCATATATTTT. This sequence encodes CASSLDRGSGNTIYF. The chain is built from TRBV5-1 and TRBJ1-3; 7 nucleotides agree with TRBD1. CDR1 SGHRS and CDR2 YFSETQ come from the germline V gene. The CDR3 runs to 15 residues. Losses at the gene ends were 0 bases for V and 0 bases for J; bases not matched to a gene: 0. Using reference TRBV5-1 and TRBJ1-3 for the parts outside the CDR3, the full variable domain is KAGVTQTPRYLIKTRGQQVTLSCSPISGHRSVSWYQQTPGQGLQFLFEYFSETQRNKGNFPGRFSGRQFSNSRSEMNVSTLELGDSALYLCASSLDRGSGNTIYFGEGSWLTVV.

The chain combines TRBV27 with TRBJ1-6; D gene unclear. V shed 6 bases and J shed 8 bases, with 14 bases lying between them. The CDR3 is 14 amino acids. CDR1 and CDR2 from the germline V gene are MNHEY and SMNVEV (reference sequence). The CDR3 DNA reads TGTGCCAGCAGAAGGAACAGCTTAGATTCACCCCTCCACTTT. Translating gives CASRRNSLDSPLHF.

This rearrangement joins TRBV15 to TRBJ2-7, with a tentative D call TRBD1 (5 bases). Germline V CDR1 and CDR2: LNHNV, YYDKDF (reference sequence). Trimming removed 1 base from V and 2 bases from J, with 15 bases in between. The CDR3 consists of 16 residues. The CDR3 reads CATSRARQWGPYEQYF. The CDR3 DNA is TGTGCCACCAGCAGAGCGCGGCAGTGGGGCCCCTACGAGCAGTACTTC.

The rearrangement links TRBV10-1 to TRBJ1-1, with D possibly being TRBD1 (6 bases). This CDR3 has 13 residues. V was pared by 6 bases and J by 1 base, with 9 bases between. Germline V gene data show CDR1 as WNHNN and CDR2 as SYGVQD (reference sequence). Here the CDR3 reads CASSLGGNTEAFF. In DNA, the CDR3 is TGCGCCAGCAGCCTAGGGGGGAACACTGAAGCTTTCTTT.

This chain links TRBV3-1 (or the pseudogene TRBV3-2) with TRBJ2-1; weak D call: TRBD1 (5 bases). The CDR3 sequence is 12 residues long. Trimming cost V 3 bases and J 12 bases, with 12 bases left between them. CDR1 is LGHDT and CDR2 is YNNKEL in the germline V gene (reference sequence). The CDR3 DNA reads TGTGCCAGCAGCCATGGCCGAAGGGGGCAGTTCTTC. Its protein is CASSHGRRGQFF.

The chain is built from TRBV12-5 and TRBJ2-7, with D possibly TRBD2 on 5 matching bases. The CDR3 contains 13 residues. V lost 2 bases and J lost 6, with 11 bases in between. Germline V gene data show CDR1 as LGHNT and CDR2 as FRNRAP. This CDR3 reads CASGLRGPFEQYF. DNA of the CDR3: TGTGCTAGTGGTTTGCGGGGTCCCTTCGAGCAGTACTTC.

This clone was seen a few times. The chain couples TRBV12-3 or TRBV12-4 to TRBJ1-1; no reliable D call. V was trimmed by 5 bases and J by 1 base, leaving 8 bases between them. The CDR3 loop spans 13 amino acids. This chain's CDR3 is CASSLTRNTEAFF. CDR3 nucleotide sequence: TGTGCCAGCAGTCTGACAAGGAACACTGAAGCTTTCTTT.

This clone was counted once. The V gene is TRBV5-1, the J gene TRBJ2-2, with D maybe TRBD1 (6 bases). V was clipped by 5 bases and J by 0 bases, with 11 bases between them. The CDR3 is 15 amino acids. Germline V lookup: CDR1 SGHRS, CDR2 YFSETQ. The CDR3 sequence is CASRRGTANTGELFF. The CDR3 nucleotides read TGCGCCAGCAGGAGGGGGACCGCGAACACCGGGGAGCTGTTTTTT.

The genes are TRBV2 and TRBJ2-3; D remains unclear. Germline-derived CDR1 and CDR2 are SNHLY and FYNNEI. The length of the CDR3 is 13 residues. Trimming shortened V by 4 bases and J by 1 base, and 6 bases separated the two germline ends. The CDR3 here is CASSVAGTDTQYF. The CDR3 DNA sequence: TGTGCCAGCAGTGTGGCTGGCACAGATACGCAGTATTTT.

This clone was detected only a few times. Other DNA sequences in the sample encode the same CDR3. The chain is built from TRBV11-2 and TRBJ2-7; D uncertain. The V and J ends lost 6 bases and 0 bases respectively, with 6 bases between them. Germline CDR1 SGHAT, CDR2 FQNNGV. The CDR3 is 12 amino acids. The CDR3 DNA follows: TGTGCCAGCAGTCCTCGCTCCTACGAGCAGTACTTC. The encoded protein is CASSPRSYEQYF. The whole variable domain, filled in from reference TRBV11-2 and TRBJ2-7, reads EAGVAQSPRYKIIEKRQSVAFWCNPISGHATLYWYQQILGQGPKLLIQFQNNGVVDDSQLPKDRFSAERLKGVDSTLKIQPAKLEDSAVYLCASSPRSYEQYFGPGTRLTVT.

The genes are TRBV3-1 (or the pseudogene TRBV3-2) and TRBJ1-1; no definite D call. This CDR3 has 17 amino acids. In germline, CDR1 is LGHDT, CDR2 YNNKEL (reference sequence). Trimming pared 0 bases from V and 0 bases from J, leaving 14 bases between. The CDR3 region is CASSQDGRWAMNTEAFF. In nucleotides, the CDR3 is TGTGCCAGCAGCCAAGACGGTAGGTGGGCCATGAACACTGAAGCTTTCTTT.

This clone was detected once. CDR3 amino acids: CASSQVPEPYGYTF. Here the CDR3 DNA reads TGCGCCAGCAGCCAAGTACCCGAGCCTTATGGCTACACCTTC. The J gene is TRBJ1-2, the V gene TRBV4-1; D call uncertain. CDR1 MGHRA and CDR2 YSYEKL come from the germline V gene. This CDR3 spans 14 amino acids. With 1 base removed from V and 5 bases from J, the gap between germline ends came to 11 bases.

The chain has TRBV2 and TRBJ2-1; 13 bases line up with TRBD2. Germline CDR1 reads SNHLY; CDR2 reads FYNNEI. This CDR3 has 14 amino acids. J gave up 6 bases and V 5 bases, and 1 base lay outside the gene matches. Here the CDR3 reads CASSTSGGANEQFF. In DNA form, the CDR3 reads TGTGCCAGCAGTACTAGCGGGGGGGCCAATGAGCAGTTCTTC. The full variable domain, in which reference TRBV2 and TRBJ2-1 provide the parts outside the CDR3, is EPEVTQTPSHQVTQMGQEVILRCVPISNHLYFYWYRQILGQKVEFLVSFYNNEISEKSEIFDDQFSVERPDGSNFTLKIRSTKLEDSAMYFCASSTSGGANEQFFGPGTRLTVL.

This clone was counted once. CDR3 DNA sequence: TGTGCCAGCAGTTTATGGGGCGCAAGCTCCTATAATTCACCCCTCCACTTT. Residues: CASSLWGASSYNSPLHF. The V and J genes are TRBV27 and TRBJ1-6, with D perhaps matching TRBD1 (5 bases). Deletions cut 1 base from V and 0 bases from J, with 10 bases between. Germline V gene lookup returns CDR1 MNHEY and CDR2 SMNVEV (reference sequence). The length of the CDR3 is 17 residues.

This chain joins TRBV9 and TRBJ1-1; TRBD1 aligns across 8 bases. The germline gives CDR1 SGDLS, CDR2 YYNGEE. There are 15 residues in the CDR3. The V gene end was trimmed by 3 bases and the J gene end by 5 bases; junction bases not matched to a gene: 9. This CDR3 reads CASSDSQGAGTEAFF. CDR3 in DNA: TGTGCCAGCAGCGACTCCCAGGGGGCTGGGACTGAAGCTTTCTTT.

The chain has TRBV27 and TRBJ1-6; 8 bases line up with TRBD1. The V gene end was trimmed by 7 bases and the J gene end by 10 bases; junction bases not matched to a gene: 12. CDR3 length equals 15 residues. Per the germline V gene, CDR1 is MNHEY and CDR2 is SMNVEV (reference sequence). The DNA for the CDR3 is TGTGCCAGCACCGTCCGGACAGGGTTCAAGTCACCCCTCCACTTT. This translates into CASTVRTGFKSPLHF.

This clone was found a few times. The chain employs TRBV10-2 and TRBJ1-1, with no clear D. The CDR3 consists of 15 residues. Germline loops: CDR1 WSHSY, CDR2 SAAADI. Trimming left V 2 bases short and J 3 bases short, with 13 bases between. In nucleotides, the CDR3 is TGCGCCAGCAGTGAGCCTCTCGGGGTGGACACTGAAGCTTTCTTT. It is translated as CASSEPLGVDTEAFF.

The rearrangement links TRBV5-1 to TRBJ1-1, with D unclear. The CDR3 is 13 amino acids. V lost 0 bases to trimming and J lost 1 base, with 4 bases between them. Germline V gene data show CDR1 as SGHRS and CDR2 as YFSETQ. The CDR3 DNA reads TGCGCCAGCAGCTTGGGGCCGAACACTGAAGCTTTCTTT. Its translation is CASSLGPNTEAFF.

The chain combines TRBV2 with TRBJ1-2; 8 bases match TRBD1. This CDR3 has 13 residues. Germline V gene data show CDR1 as SNHLY and CDR2 as FYNNEI. The ends lost 5 bases at V and 8 bases at J; junction bases unmatched: 7. The CDR3 is CASSLGQGRGYTF. The CDR3 region has the DNA TGTGCCAGCAGTCTAGGACAGGGTCGGGGCTACACCTTC.

The genes are TRBV7-6 and TRBJ1-5; D is unresolved. The V end was cut by 5 bases, the J end by 0 bases, with 5 bases between. The CDR3 is 13 amino acids. The germline gives CDR1 SGHVS, CDR2 FNYEAQ. The CDR3 DNA reads TGTGCCAGCAGCCGCGATAGCAATCAGCCCCAGCATTTT. Translation: CASSRDSNQPQHF.